The clone carrying this TCR beta chain has more than one count but fewer than ten. The antigen remains undetermined. It was with a sample-barcoded 5' primer and a J-beta primer mix that a second PCR of roughly 7 to 12 cycles was run. TCRdb recomputed calls from the 5' RACE reads with MiXCR, one row per CDR3 protein. In the table there are about 1.4 million distinct CDR3 sequences, 59% of which are singletons. Caucasian individuals from Russia who were healthy and aged roughly 6 to 95 acted as donors. The data belong to a study of blood T cells in healthy people across ages. Findings and caveats of the study: TCR beta diversity tracked closely with naive T cell percentage. Estimates based on one million T cells were treated as lower bounds.

The ends were cut back, 2 bases at V and 10 bases at J, with 9 bases in the middle. This CDR3 has 12 amino acids. Germline values: CDR1 MDHEN, CDR2 SYDVKM. V is TRBV28 and J is TRBJ2-1; D unresolved. The sequence was obtained from a man in his late teens or twenties in good health. Sample: blood. CDR3 DNA: TGTGCCAGCAGTTTAGGCTATATCGAGCAGTTCTTC. It specifies CASSLGYIEQFF.